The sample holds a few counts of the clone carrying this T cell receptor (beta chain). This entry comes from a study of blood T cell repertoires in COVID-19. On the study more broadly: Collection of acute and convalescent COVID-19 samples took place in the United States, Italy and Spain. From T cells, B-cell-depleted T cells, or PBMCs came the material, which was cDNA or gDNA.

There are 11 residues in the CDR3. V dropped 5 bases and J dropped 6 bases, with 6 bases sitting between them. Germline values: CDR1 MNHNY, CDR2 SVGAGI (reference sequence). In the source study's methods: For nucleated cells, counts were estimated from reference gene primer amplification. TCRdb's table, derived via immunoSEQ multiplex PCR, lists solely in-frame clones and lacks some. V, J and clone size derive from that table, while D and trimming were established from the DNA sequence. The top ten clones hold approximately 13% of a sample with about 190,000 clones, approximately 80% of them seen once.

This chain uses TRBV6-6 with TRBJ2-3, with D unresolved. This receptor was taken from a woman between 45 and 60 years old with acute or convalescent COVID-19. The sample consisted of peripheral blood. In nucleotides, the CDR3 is TGTGCCAGCAGTCCCCTTGATACGCAGTATTTT. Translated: CASSPLDTQYF.